Following are 4 T cell receptor beta chains from one sample sequenced in a study of control samples from healthy donors and cancer patients (dated by TCRdb to 2020 to 2021). Libraries were made using the immunoSEQ multiplex PCR assay. As stored in TCRdb, this immuneACCESS dataset retains in-frame rearrangements with V and J assigned. A fraction of the clones does not appear; measured against another copy, unresolved V genes explain less than half of the discrepancy, and the remainder lacks a known reason. The sample contains some 130,000 clones, roughly 92% of them found a single time. Clones ranked in the top ten supply less than 7% of the sample. The material sequenced was blood. These receptor sequences come from a man aged 18 to 30 in good health.

The J gene is TRBJ1-3, the V gene TRBV6-1; D uncertain. Looked up from germline, CDR1 is MNHNS and CDR2 is SASEGT. V was shortened by 5 bases and J by 2 bases, with 7 bases between the two germline ends. The CDR3 extends over 13 amino acids. In DNA form, the CDR3 reads TGTGCCAGCAGTACTTGGACTGGAAACACCATATATTTT. The encoded protein is CASSTWTGNTIYF.

The chain combines TRBV6-1 with TRBJ2-1; 10 positions agree with TRBD1. CDR1 and CDR2 (germline): MNHNS, SASEGT. With V trimmed by 1 base and J by 8 bases, 5 bases remained unmatched. The CDR3 totals 15 residues. CDR3 in amino acids: CASSEGGTGDHEQFF. The CDR3 DNA reads TGTGCCAGCAGTGAAGGTGGGACAGGGGACCATGAGCAGTTCTTC.

The chain joins TRBV4-1 to TRBJ2-5; D remains ambiguous. In germline, CDR1 is MGHRA, CDR2 YSYEKL. Trimming stripped 0 bases from V and 10 bases from J, with 9 bases between. The CDR3 contains 12 residues. The CDR3 sequence: CASSQDQTHQYF. CDR3 coding DNA: TGCGCCAGCAGCCAAGATCAAACCCACCAGTACTTC.

The chain carries TRBV27 and TRBJ2-7; D remains unclear. V lost 3 bases and J 5 bases, leaving 17 bases between the germline ends. CDR3 length equals 15 residues. CDR1 and CDR2 from the germline V gene are MNHEY and SMNVEV (reference sequence). The CDR3 loop reads CASSLVPLGVHEQYF. DNA of the CDR3: TGTGCCAGCAGTTTGGTTCCCCTGGGCGTACACGAGCAGTACTTC.